The 2 T cell receptor beta chains reported below all come from one sample, sequenced in a study of cytomegalovirus exposure and HLA in healthy donors. The PCR had 60 Vbeta and 13 Jbeta primers. Data came from immunoSEQ multiplex PCR; TCRdb stores just in-frame clones and leaves some out. Among 85,000 to 110,000 clones listed, around 67% were seen once. Sample: PBMCs. All receptors derive from a woman aged 50 to 60 in good health and CMV-seronegative.

In this sample, this clone turned up a few times. The rearrangement joins TRBV19 to TRBJ2-7; 9 nucleotides line up with TRBD1. V dropped 1 base and J dropped 0; count of bases not matched to a gene: 4. The germline V gene has CDR1 LNHDA and CDR2 SQIVND (reference sequence). The length of the CDR3 is 16 residues. CDR3 amino acids: CASSIGGQGLSYEQYF. In DNA, the CDR3 is TGTGCCAGTAGTATAGGGGGACAGGGTCTCTCCTACGAGCAGTACTTC.

The chain is built from TRBV5-6 and TRBJ2-3, with D unresolved. Germline V gene data show CDR1 as SGHDT and CDR2 as YYEEEE. V lost 4 bases to trimming and J lost 3 bases, with 6 bases between them. The CDR3 covers 12 residues. CDR3 DNA: TGTGCCAGCAGCCCCGGGACAGATACGCAGTATTTT. Encoded protein: CASSPGTDTQYF.